Following are 14 T cell receptor beta chains from one sample sequenced in a study of CD8+CD57+ T cells in acquired aplastic anemia. The use of genomic DNA as template underpinned the TCR beta VDJ and CDR3 profiling. A single record per CDR3 protein comes from TCRdb applying MiXCR to the reads. This sample has 180,000 or so distinct CDR3 sequences, with under 55% found just once. Sequenced material: sorted CD4+, CD8+, or CD8+CD57+ T cells (not recorded which) from PBMCs. The receptors here all came from a human donor in good health.

This clonotype appeared many times. V is TRBV6-5 and J is TRBJ2-7, with 10 bases lining up with TRBD1. The CDR3 has 15 residues. Trimming cost V 8 bases and J 2 bases; bases outside gene matches: 9. Germline CDR1 is MNHEY and CDR2 is SVGAGI. CDR3 bases: TGTGCCAGCTCACTCGCCGGGACAGGGGCCTACGAGCAGTACTTC. As protein: CASSLAGTGAYEQYF.

The chain combines TRBV19 with TRBJ1-6; D remains unclear. V was cut by 5 bases and J by 13 bases, with 15 bases left in between. The CDR3 spans 13 residues. The V gene's germline CDR1 is LNHDA and CDR2 SQIVND (reference sequence). CDR3 residues: CASSHRARSPLHF. DNA for the CDR3: TGTGCCAGTAGTCACCGTGCCAGGAGCCCCCTCCACTTT.

On this clonotype itself: Its ends do not fully match the called genes, so a read error is possible. V and J are TRBV5-6 and TRBJ1-2; 10 nucleotides align to TRBD1. Germline V CDR1 and CDR2: SGHDT, YYEEEE. This CDR3 is 13 amino acids long. In nucleotides, the CDR3 is TGTGCCAGCAGGGGGGACAGGGGATGGGCTGAAGCTTTC. This codes for CASRGDRGWAEAF.

A few counts support this clonotype. The rearrangement uses TRBV6-6 and TRBJ1-5; D is possibly TRBD1 (5 bases). Germline loops: CDR1 MNHNY, CDR2 SVGAGI (reference sequence). The CDR3 loop spans 13 amino acids. V lost 4 bases to trimming and J lost 6 bases, with 10 bases between them. CDR3 protein: CASSLGGSQPQHF. DNA of the CDR3: TGTGCCAGCAGTTTGGGGGGGAGTCAGCCCCAGCATTTT.

The chain has TRBV7-9 and TRBJ2-7; D tentatively fits TRBD1 or TRBD2 (5 bases each). CDR1 and CDR2 (germline): SEHNR, FQNEAQ (reference sequence). V was trimmed by 1 base and J by 3 bases, leaving 7 bases between them. The CDR3 sequence is 13 residues long. The CDR3 DNA reads TGTGCCAGCAGCTTAGGGGACGACTACGAGCAGTACTTC. Encoded protein: CASSLGDDYEQYF.

Ten or more counts support this clonotype. The chain uses TRBV20-1 and TRBJ2-7; TRBD2 aligns across 8 bases. CDR1 DFQATT and CDR2 SNEGSKA come from the germline V gene (reference sequence). The CDR3 extends over 14 amino acids. V shed 6 bases and J 1 base; nucleotides not matched to a gene: 8. The CDR3 spells CSALTSGPSYEQYF. CDR3 coding DNA: TGCAGTGCGCTAACTAGCGGACCGTCCTACGAGCAGTACTTC.

This chain uses TRBV25-1 with TRBJ1-1; D not resolved. CDR1 and CDR2 from the germline V gene are MGHDK and SYGVNS. The CDR3 length is 16 residues. The V end was cut by 5 bases, the J end by 2 bases, with 18 bases between. As DNA, the CDR3 is TGTGCCAGCAGTTACTCGATTGGTCCAGGAAACACTGAAGCTTTCTTT. Its protein product is CASSYSIGPGNTEAFF.

The V gene is TRBV25-1, the J gene TRBJ1-4; tentatively, D is TRBD1 (5 bases). The CDR3 has 13 residues. Germline assignment: CDR1 MGHDK and CDR2 SYGVNS. The germline V and J ends were trimmed by 3 bases and 7 bases, with 9 bases remaining between them. The CDR3 DNA reads as TGTGCCAGCAGTGACAGGGTGGGTGAAAAACTGTTTTTT. Translated: CASSDRVGEKLFF.

V gene TRBV2 combines with J gene TRBJ2-7, with D possibly being TRBD1 (5 bases). The V end was cut by 10 bases, the J end by 0 bases, with 16 bases between. The CDR3 consists of 14 residues. Per germline, CDR1 SNHLY and CDR2 FYNNEI. The DNA of the CDR3 is TGTGCCACCCAGGACACAGTCACCTCCTACGAGCAGTACTTC. This gives the protein CATQDTVTSYEQYF.

This clonotype appeared many times. This chain uses TRBV4-1 with TRBJ1-5; D is possibly TRBD1 (5 bases). CDR1 is MGHRA and CDR2 is YSYEKL in the germline V gene. The CDR3 length is 15 residues. V was clipped by 1 base and J by 3 bases, with 10 bases between them. This chain's CDR3 is CASSQGGLPNQPQHF. In DNA form, the CDR3 reads TGCGCCAGCAGCCAAGGGGGCCTACCCAATCAGCCCCAGCATTTT.

This chain links TRBV18 with TRBJ1-1; D is undetermined. Germline loops: CDR1 KGHSH, CDR2 LQKENI. The CDR3 extends over 12 amino acids. The V end lost 6 bases, the J end lost 0 bases, and 5 bases lay between the germline ends. The CDR3 spells CASSQLNTEAFF. CDR3 nucleotides: TGTGCCAGCTCCCAGTTGAACACTGAAGCTTTCTTT.

This clonotype was observed at least ten times. Compared with germline, one end of the junction differs, possibly owing to a read error. The chain combines TRBV7-7 with TRBJ2-5; D is perhaps TRBD2 (6 bases). Germline V gene lookup returns CDR1 SSHAT and CDR2 FNYEAQ (reference sequence). CDR3 size: 14 residues. The CDR3 loop is CASSLGRGMETQYF. CDR3 nucleotide sequence: TGTGCTAGCAGCTTAGGACGGGGGATGGAGACCCAGTACTTC. The full variable domain, its missing parts supplied by reference TRBV7-7 and TRBJ2-5, is GAGVSQSPRYKVTKRGQDVTLRCDPISSHATLYWYQQALGQGPEFLTYFNYEAQPDKSGLPSDRFSAERPEGSISTLTIQRTEQRDSAMYRCASSLGRGMETQYFGPGTRLLVL.

This clonotype was detected ten times or more. The CDR3 loop reads CASTPQAGLTDTQYF. The DNA of the CDR3 is TGCGCCAGCACCCCCCAAGCGGGACTCACAGATACGCAGTATTTT. The gene calls are TRBV5-1 and TRBJ2-3, with TRBD2 identical over 7 bases. The germline gives CDR1 SGHRS, CDR2 YFSETQ. The CDR3 has 15 residues. The J segment lost 2 bases and the V segment lost 6 bases, leaving 9 bases of the junction unmatched.

This clonotype appeared many times. The chain has TRBV3-1 and TRBJ2-5; D not resolved. The length of the CDR3 is 16 residues. Germline loops: CDR1 LGHDT, CDR2 YNNKEL (reference sequence). Trimming removed 1 base at V and 2 bases at J, with 14 bases between. The chain's CDR3 is CASSQGLTFTQETQYF. DNA for the CDR3: TGTGCCAGCAGCCAAGGGCTAACTTTCACGCAAGAGACCCAGTACTTC.